The T cell receptor beta chain described here comes from a study of CD8+ T cells in alopecia areata. Notes on the study in general: Only one nonresponder was present, which leaves the link between baseline CD8+ expansion and response uncertain.

The CDR3 has 11 amino acids. The V gene's germline CDR1 is SGHAT and CDR2 FQNNGV. Trimming removed 0 bases from V and 5 bases from J, with 0 bases in between. Regarding this clone: Its antigen remains unidentified.

cDNA prepared by RNA extraction and subsequent reverse transcription served as the template for sequencing. Libraries were prepared by immunoSEQ multiplex PCR; TCRdb keeps only in-frame clonotypes and omits some of them. The table shows hundreds of thousands of clones, with roughly 66% occurring only once. Described treatment: oral pan-JAK inhibitor, 5-10 mg twice daily. This clonotype was sampled from a human donor with alopecia areata. The sequencing here drew on CD4+ T cells sorted from blood, taken around week 44, from a patient treated with tofacitinib. The genes are TRBV11-2 and TRBJ2-3; D not resolved. The CDR3 spells CASSLEDTQYF. CDR3 in DNA: TGTGCCAGCAGCTTAGAAGATACGCAGTATTTT.